This T cell receptor (beta chain) was profiled in a study of OX40 agonist ivuxolimab in advanced cancers. This CDR3 contains 12 residues. From germline, CDR1 is LNHDA and CDR2 SQIVND (reference sequence). Trimming took off 6 bases at V and 2 bases at J, with 7 bases between the two ends. Some clones are missing from TCRdb's copy, which holds only in-frame ones; the method was immunoSEQ multiplex PCR. The table records 65,000 to 80,000 clones, over 90% of them present only once. At baseline, cycle 4 day 1, and cycle 7 day 1, blood was sampled. This sequence was found in an adult with an advanced solid tumor such as melanoma, head and neck, liver or kidney cancer. The chain couples TRBV19 to TRBJ1-1, with D uncertain. Specimen: CD4+ or CD8+ T cells sorted from blood, collected in a trial of the OX40 agonist ivuxolimab. The CDR3 DNA follows: TGTGCCAGTAGGAGTCGTAACACTGAAGCTTTCTTT. This encodes CASRSRNTEAFF.